This T cell receptor beta chain was documented in a study of T cell repertoires in cytomegalovirus infection. Whole-study context: Newly reported HLA-C-restricted and thoroughly characterized HLA-B-restricted CMV epitopes were employed. It was the public TCR beta signatures that indicated both CMV infection and matching HLA type.

Comment on this clonotype: Antigen: not known.

Study-wide results and caveats: Clonotypes of TCR beta that were HLA-C-restricted and CMV-specific dominated the ex vivo response. Summed frequency of shared TCR beta families picked out CMV carriers who also had the relevant HLA.

V was pared by 4 bases and J by 10 bases, with 10 bases between. Germline loops: CDR1 SEHNR, CDR2 FQNEAQ (reference sequence). The CDR3 is 11 residues long. One entry per CDR3 protein results from TCRdb running MiXCR on the reads. The sample has about 310,000 distinct CDR3 sequences; 20% to 25% are singletons. The specimen comprised cultured PBMCs, sampled from culture after CMV antigen stimulation. The receptor comes from a human donor in good health (CMV status not recorded). Some clones in this sample may be carry-over from other donors' samples. V gene TRBV7-9 combines with J gene TRBJ1-2; no clear D gene. CDR3 amino acids: CASSWFLLYTF. The CDR3 DNA is TGTGCCAGCAGCTGGTTTTTACTCTACACCTTC.